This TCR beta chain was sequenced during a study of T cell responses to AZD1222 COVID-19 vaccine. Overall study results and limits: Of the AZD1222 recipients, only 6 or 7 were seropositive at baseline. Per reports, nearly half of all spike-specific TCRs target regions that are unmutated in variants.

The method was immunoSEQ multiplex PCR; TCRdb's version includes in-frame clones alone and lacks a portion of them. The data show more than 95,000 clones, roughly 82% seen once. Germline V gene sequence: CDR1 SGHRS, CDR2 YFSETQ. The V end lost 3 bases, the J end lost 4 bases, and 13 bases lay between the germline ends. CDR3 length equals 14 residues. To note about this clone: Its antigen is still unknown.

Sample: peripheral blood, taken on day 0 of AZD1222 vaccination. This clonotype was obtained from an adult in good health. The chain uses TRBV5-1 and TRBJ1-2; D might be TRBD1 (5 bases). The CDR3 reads CASSSRERVYGYTF. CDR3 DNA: TGCGCCAGCAGCTCCAGGGAGCGGGTCTATGGCTACACCTTC.